These 30 T cell receptor beta chains originate from one sample sequenced in a study of graft-versus-host responses after intestinal transplantation. These receptors' targets are unknown. TCRdb's copy holds only in-frame clones and misses some; the assay was immunoSEQ multiplex PCR. This repertoire shows some 150,000 clones, 85% to 95% found once; its top ten account for about 0.18%. Material: unstimulated CD4+ T cells sorted from spleen or lymph node cells, obtained before intestinal transplant. Receptor source: a human donor who received an intestinal transplant.

The gene calls are TRBV7-2 and TRBJ2-1; D not certain. V was trimmed by 4 bases and J by 0 bases, leaving 7 bases between them. The CDR3 loop spans 14 amino acids. Germline V gene lookup returns CDR1 SGHTA and CDR2 FQGNSA. CDR3 DNA: TGTGCCAGCAGCTCGGCAAGCTCCTACAATGAGCAGTTCTTC. This codes for CASSSASSYNEQFF. Complete variable domain (other parts from reference TRBV7-2 and TRBJ2-1): GAGVSQSPSNKVTEKGKDVELRCDPISGHTALYWYRQSLGQGLEFLIYFQGNSAPDKSGLPSDRFSAERTGGSVSTLTIQRTQQEDSAVYLCASSSASSYNEQFFGPGTRLTVL.

The chain employs TRBV11-2 and TRBJ1-4; D ambiguous. The V and J ends lost 1 base and 14 bases respectively, with 14 bases between them. Germline V gene data show CDR1 as SGHAT and CDR2 as FQNNGV. CDR3 length: 13 residues. Written as DNA, the CDR3 is TGTGCCAGCAGCTTAGGGCCCGAACAATTGCTGTTTTTT. This encodes CASSLGPEQLLFF.

The CDR3 loop reads CASSLIAGGQETQYF. CDR3 DNA: TGTGCCAGCAGCTTGATAGCGGGAGGGCAAGAGACCCAGTACTTC. V usage is TRBV5-8 and J usage is TRBJ2-5, with 11 positions matching TRBD2. CDR1 is SGHTS, CDR2 YDEGEE, per germline. The junction had 1 base not matched to a gene; V was cut back by 1 base and J by 2 bases. This CDR3 has 15 residues.

V gene TRBV7-9 combines with J gene TRBJ2-7; 8 bases align to TRBD1. The CDR3 is 16 amino acids. Germline V gene data show CDR1 as SEHNR and CDR2 as FQNEAQ (reference sequence). V shed 5 bases, J shed 4 bases, and the junction held 13 bases outside the gene matches. The DNA of the CDR3 is TGTGCCAGCAGCCACCAGACAGGGGACGATTGGTACGAGCAGTACTTC. Amino acids: CASSHQTGDDWYEQYF. Complete variable domain (other parts from reference TRBV7-9 and TRBJ2-7): DTGVSQNPRHKITKRGQNVTFRCDPISEHNRLYWYRQTLGQGPEFLTYFQNEAQLEKSRLLSDRFSAERPKGSFSTLEIQRTEQGDSAMYLCASSHQTGDDWYEQYFGPGTRLTVT.

The chain joins TRBV19 to TRBJ1-1; D gene uncertain. Trimming cost V 4 bases and J 0 bases, with 12 bases left between them. The CDR3 runs to 15 residues. Germline V gene data show CDR1 as LNHDA and CDR2 as SQIVND (reference sequence). For the CDR3, the DNA is TGTGCCAGTAGTACCCCACCCCCTCTGAACACTGAAGCTTTCTTT. Its protein is CASSTPPPLNTEAFF.

This clone was counted once. The chain is built from TRBV2 and TRBJ2-7; possibly TRBD2 for D (5 bases). Germline V CDR1 and CDR2: SNHLY, FYNNEI. V gave up 6 bases and J gave up 4 bases, with 13 bases separating them. The CDR3 is 13 residues long. The CDR3 reads CASRGVVRYEQYF. Here the CDR3 DNA reads TGTGCCAGCAGGGGAGTGGTAAGATACGAGCAGTACTTC.

V gene TRBV5-1 combines with J gene TRBJ2-7; D call uncertain. The CDR3 has 16 amino acids. Germline V gene lookup returns CDR1 SGHRS and CDR2 YFSETQ. V lost 0 bases, J lost 1 base, and 14 bases lay in between. The CDR3 region has the DNA TGCGCCAGCAGCTTGGAAGGTCGGCAGTGGTCCTACGAGCAGTACTTC. Encoded protein: CASSLEGRQWSYEQYF.

This clone has only one observation. One end of the junction varies from germline; a read error may be responsible. The DNA for the CDR3 is TGTGCCAGCAGCGACCATGAGACCCAGTACTTC. Encoded protein: CASSDHETQYF. The chain has TRBV28 and TRBJ2-5; D is uncertain. This CDR3 has 11 amino acids. The germline V gene encodes CDR1 MDHEN and CDR2 SYDVKM.

The chain combines TRBV4-3 with TRBJ2-7, with D perhaps matching TRBD2 (6 bases). CDR3 length: 16 amino acids. Trimming shortened V by 1 base and J by 3 bases, and 16 bases separated the two germline ends. Germline CDR1 LGHNA, CDR2 YSLEER. Here the CDR3 reads CASSQVLGEAIYEQYF. The CDR3 DNA is TGCGCCAGCAGCCAAGTATTAGGGGAGGCGATCTACGAGCAGTACTTC.

This chain connects TRBV19 to TRBJ2-7, with 12 bases that match TRBD1. The CDR3 is 14 amino acids. Trimming took 6 bases from V and 10 from J; bases not matched to a gene: 10. Germline V gene sequence: CDR1 LNHDA, CDR2 SQIVND (reference sequence). The CDR3 sequence is CASRPGQGAVKQYF. The CDR3 nucleotides are TGTGCCAGTAGGCCGGGACAGGGGGCTGTAAAACAGTACTTC.

This chain links TRBV4-1 with TRBJ2-7; D perhaps matches TRBD2 (6 bases). Germline-derived CDR1 and CDR2 are MGHRA and YSYEKL. This CDR3 is built from 17 residues. V lost 4 bases, J lost 6 bases, and 25 bases lay in between. The CDR3 sequence: CASSPARGLRTDVEQYF. CDR3 DNA: TGCGCCAGCAGCCCTGCGCGGGGACTTCGTACCGACGTCGAGCAGTACTTC.

V is TRBV12-5 and J is TRBJ2-7; 7 nucleotides agree with TRBD1. Germline lookup yields CDR1 LGHNT and CDR2 FRNRAP. There are 15 residues in the CDR3. The J segment lost 0 bases and the V segment lost 8 bases, leaving 10 bases of the junction unmatched. The CDR3 protein is CASPPSTGSSYEQYF. The CDR3, as DNA: TGTGCTAGTCCCCCCTCGACAGGGAGCTCCTACGAGCAGTACTTC. The full variable domain, in which reference TRBV12-5 and TRBJ2-7 provide the parts outside the CDR3, is DARVTQTPRHKVTEMGQEVTMRCQPILGHNTVFWYRQTMMQGLELLAYFRNRAPLDDSGMPKDRFSAEMPDATLATLKIQPSEPRDSAVYFCASPPSTGSSYEQYFGPGTRLTVT.

This sequence joins TRBV7-9 and TRBJ1-5; D unresolved. This CDR3 has 18 residues. V gave up 4 bases and J gave up 0 bases, with 19 bases separating them. Per germline, CDR1 SEHNR and CDR2 FQNEAQ (reference sequence). CDR3 sequence (DNA): TGTGCCAGCAGCTACTTCCCAAAAGGTCCCAGTAGCAATCAGCCCCAGCATTTT. Translated: CASSYFPKGPSSNQPQHF.

The chain links TRBV28 to TRBJ2-6; TRBD2 is a possible D gene (7 bases). The germline V and J ends were trimmed by 2 bases and 0 bases, with 20 bases remaining between them. The germline CDR1 and CDR2 sequences are MDHEN and SYDVKM. This CDR3 region has 20 residues. CDR3 sequence reads: CASSLRQRGQSDSGANVLTF. The CDR3 DNA is TGTGCCAGCAGTTTACGACAGCGGGGACAATCCGACTCTGGGGCCAACGTCCTGACTTTC.

V gene TRBV6-4 combines with J gene TRBJ2-2; 9 nucleotides match TRBD1. Germline V CDR1 and CDR2: MRHNA, SNTAGT. The CDR3 sequence is 16 residues long. V gave up 4 bases and J gave up 4 bases; unmatched junction bases: 7. In nucleotides, the CDR3 is TGTGCCAGCAGTGCGTTTTCGACAGGGGGCACCGGGGAGCTGTTTTTT. Translated: CASSAFSTGGTGELFF.

The chain is built from TRBV7-9 and TRBJ2-3; D not resolved. The CDR3 has 14 residues. Trimming left V 0 bases short and J 4 bases short, with 8 bases between. The germline CDR1 and CDR2 sequences are SEHNR and FQNEAQ (reference sequence). The CDR3 region has the DNA TGTGCCAGCAGCTTAGCCCCCGTGGCAGATACGCAGTATTTT. Translating gives CASSLAPVADTQYF.

About this clone itself: One end of the junction fails to match germline, which may point to a read error. Other DNA sequences within the sample encode an identical CDR3. This chain connects TRBV9 to TRBJ2-7; 9 nucleotides align to TRBD1. Per the germline V gene, CDR1 is SGDLS and CDR2 is YYNGEE. The CDR3 contains 16 residues. CDR3 sequence reads: CASSVDDDRGDYEQYF. CDR3 sequence (DNA): TGCGCCAGCAGCGTAGATGATGACAGGGGGGACTACGAGCAGTACTTC.

The genes are TRBV6-5 and TRBJ2-7, with D possibly being TRBD1 (5 bases). This CDR3 has 11 residues. Trimming removed 9 bases at V and 3 bases at J, with 9 bases between. The germline V gene encodes CDR1 MNHEY and CDR2 SVGAGI. The DNA of the CDR3 is TGTGCCAGTACGCAGGGCTACGAGCAGTACTTC. Protein sequence: CASTQGYEQYF.

The CDR3 here is CASSQDLSGRVPDTQYF. In DNA form, the CDR3 reads TGCGCCAGCAGCCAAGATCTTAGCGGGAGAGTCCCAGATACGCAGTATTTT. The chain carries TRBV4-3 and TRBJ2-3; 9 bases fit TRBD2. This CDR3 has 17 amino acids. The J segment lost 4 bases and the V segment lost 0 bases, leaving 8 bases of the junction unmatched. The germline V gene has CDR1 LGHNA and CDR2 YSLEER.

The gene calls are TRBV28 and TRBJ2-5, with 12 positions matching TRBD2. The germline V gene encodes CDR1 MDHEN and CDR2 SYDVKM. V was pared by 3 bases and J by 5 bases, with 10 bases of the junction left unmatched. The CDR3 runs to 17 residues. CDR3 in DNA: TGTGCCAGCAGTTTTAGACTAGCGGGAGCATCTATTGAGACCCAGTACTTC. Translated: CASSFRLAGASIETQYF.

The rearrangement links TRBV28 to TRBJ2-3; the D gene is possibly TRBD2 (5 bases). CDR1 and CDR2 (germline): MDHEN, SYDVKM. The V end was cut by 7 bases, the J end by 8 bases, with 13 bases between. This CDR3 is 12 amino acids long. CDR3 in amino acids: CASTRPRGTQYF. CDR3 coding DNA: TGTGCCAGCACAAGGCCCCGGGGTACGCAGTATTTT.

The chain couples TRBV4-1 to TRBJ2-1, with 14 bases aligning to TRBD2. Germline V lookup: CDR1 MGHRA, CDR2 YSYEKL. CDR3 length: 19 residues. The trim removed 4 bases at V and 3 bases at J, leaving 11 bases unmatched. Here the CDR3 reads CASSPTRLAGGPNYNEQFF. The CDR3 DNA reads as TGCGCCAGCAGCCCGACCCGACTAGCGGGAGGGCCAAACTACAATGAGCAGTTCTTC.

To note about this clone: A junction boundary mismatches the germline segment, possibly from a read error. V and J are TRBV5-1 and TRBJ2-3; 13 bases match TRBD2. From germline, CDR1 is SGHRS and CDR2 YFSETQ. The CDR3 covers 16 residues. The CDR3 region has the DNA TGTCGGGGACTAGCGGGAAGCTCCCAACCGGCAGATACGCAGTATTTT. This translates into CRGLAGSSQPADTQYF.

The chain links TRBV19 to TRBJ2-1; no firm D call. With 3 bases removed from V and 4 bases from J, the gap between germline ends came to 13 bases. Germline CDR1 is LNHDA and CDR2 is SQIVND (reference sequence). The length of the CDR3 is 15 residues. The CDR3 nucleotides are TGTGCCAGTAGTATGCGTAGCTCTTTATACAATGAGCAGTTCTTC. Its protein is CASSMRSSLYNEQFF.

This clone was picked up one time. The chain couples TRBV16 to TRBJ1-4; the D is unclear. V shed 4 bases and J shed 7 bases, with 13 bases lying between them. Germline V gives CDR1 KGHSY, CDR2 FQNENV. The CDR3 runs 14 residues. CDR3 DNA sequence: TGTGCCAGCAGCCCCTTCGGAGCCTCTGAAAAACTGTTTTTT. Amino acid sequence: CASSPFGASEKLFF.

The chain links TRBV10-3 to TRBJ2-6; 11 nucleotides line up with TRBD1. J gave up 0 bases and V 7 bases, and 2 bases lay outside the gene matches. The CDR3 covers 16 residues. CDR1 ENHRY and CDR2 SYGVKD come from the germline V gene. The DNA of the CDR3 is TGTGCCATCAATGGACAGGGGGCCTCTGGGGCCAACGTCCTGACTTTC. Translated, it gives CAINGQGASGANVLTF.

The chain uses TRBV15 and TRBJ2-1, with TRBD2 identical over 8 bases. This CDR3 contains 16 residues. J lost 3 bases, V lost 2 bases, and 6 bases had no gene match. Germline V lookup: CDR1 LNHNV, CDR2 YYDKDF (reference sequence). CDR3 coding DNA: TGTGCCACCAGCAGAACAACTAGCGGACACTACAATGAGCAGTTCTTC. It codes for CATSRTTSGHYNEQFF. Drawing the rest from reference TRBV15 and TRBJ2-1, the complete variable domain is DAMVIQNPRYQVTQFGKPVTLSCSQTLNHNVMYWYQQKSSQAPKLLFHYYDKDFNNEADTPDNFQSRRPNTSFCFLDIRSPGLGDTAMYLCATSRTTSGHYNEQFFGPGTRLTVL.

The chain has TRBV30 and TRBJ2-4; D is possibly TRBD1 or TRBD2 (7 bases each). There are 14 residues in the CDR3. Germline V CDR1 and CDR2: GTSNPN, SVGIG (reference sequence). The V end lost 3 bases, the J end lost 6 bases, and 15 bases lay between the germline ends. CDR3: CAWSAGGGGNIQYF. CDR3 bases: TGTGCCTGGAGCGCAGGGGGGGGCGGAAACATTCAGTACTTC.

V and J are TRBV21-1 and TRBJ1-1; the table calls TRBD1, which could not be checked here. TRBV21-1 is a pseudogene locus. The CDR3 contains 17 residues. The DNA of the CDR3 is TGTGCCAGCAGCATGAAGGACAGGGGGCAAAGGGACACTGAAGCTTTCTTT. Its protein product is CASSMKDRGQRDTEAFF.

This chain links TRBV25-1 with TRBJ2-1; D is uncertain. Germline V lookup: CDR1 MGHDK, CDR2 SYGVNS. There are 13 residues in the CDR3. Trimming left V 1 base short and J 7 bases short, with 8 bases between. CDR3 sequence reads: CASSELIINEQFF. CDR3 DNA sequence: TGTGCCAGCAGTGAATTGATTATTAATGAGCAGTTCTTC.